This T cell receptor beta chain is from a study of cytomegalovirus exposure and HLA in healthy donors. With 4 bases removed from V and 7 bases from J, the gap between germline ends came to 13 bases. The length of the CDR3 is 14 residues. CDR1 is SNHLY and CDR2 is FYNNEI in the germline V gene. The protocol was immunoSEQ multiplex PCR, while the TCRdb copy is restricted to in-frame clones and leaves out a portion. The table lists fewer than 200,000 clones, approximately 87% of them singletons, with 5.5% to 6% in the top ten. Input material: PBMCs. This receptor was taken from a woman aged 25 to 39 in good health and CMV-seronegative. The chain has TRBV2 and TRBJ2-2, with D perhaps matching TRBD1 or TRBD2 (5 bases each). The CDR3 region has the DNA TGTGCCAGCAGTGTGTACCCGAGGGGCGGGGAGCTGTTTTTT. Protein sequence: CASSVYPRGGELFF.